A single sample gave rise to the 19 T cell receptor beta chains below, sequenced in a study of blood T cell repertoires in COVID-19. Sequenced by immunoSEQ multiplex PCR; TCRdb stores in-frame clones only, minus some. This sample has under 100,000 clones; over 70% occur once, and the top ten carry about a sixth. Sequenced sample: peripheral blood. These receptors all come from a woman aged 60-75 years with acute or convalescent COVID-19.

The J gene is TRBJ2-3, the V gene TRBV24-1; 7 bases line up with TRBD2. Germline CDR1 KGHDR, CDR2 SFDVKD. The CDR3 extends over 15 amino acids. With V trimmed by 0 bases and J by 6 bases, 5 bases remained unmatched. CDR3 sequence reads: CATSDLGREQDTQYF. CDR3 nucleotides: TGTGCCACCAGTGATTTGGGGCGGGAGCAGGATACGCAGTATTTT.

The chain is built from TRBV19 and TRBJ2-4, with a tentative D call TRBD1 (6 bases). Trimming shortened V by 3 bases and J by 1 base, and 22 bases separated the two germline ends. Germline V gene data show CDR1 as LNHDA and CDR2 as SQIVND (reference sequence). CDR3 length: 19 amino acids. CDR3 amino acids: CASSIIPSGQGLAKNIQYF. Here the CDR3 DNA reads TGTGCCAGTAGTATTATTCCGTCGGGGCAGGGGTTGGCCAAAAACATTCAGTACTTC.

V gene TRBV7-2 combines with J gene TRBJ2-7, with 11 bases that match TRBD2. The V and J ends lost 3 bases and 1 base, in that order; junction bases with no gene match: 2. Germline values: CDR1 SGHTA, CDR2 FQGNSA. The CDR3 consists of 15 residues. CDR3 in amino acids: CASSFSSGRSYEQYF. The CDR3 DNA follows: TGTGCCAGCAGCTTTTCTAGCGGGAGGTCCTACGAGCAGTACTTC.

This chain joins TRBV6-2 or TRBV6-3 and TRBJ2-7; 9 nucleotides match TRBD2. The germline CDR1 and CDR2 sequences are MNHEY and SVGEGT. The CDR3 totals 16 residues. Trimming cost V 3 bases and J 1 base; bases outside gene matches: 7. Here the CDR3 reads CASSYLRGGTSYEQYF. CDR3 in DNA: TGTGCCAGCAGTTATCTGCGGGGGGGAACTTCCTACGAGCAGTACTTC.

The chain couples TRBV3-1 (or the pseudogene TRBV3-2) to TRBJ2-7, with 12 bases that match TRBD2. After removal of 2 bases from V and 3 bases from J, the junction contained 5 bases not matched to a gene. The CDR3 contains 16 residues. Germline CDR1 LGHDT, CDR2 YNNKEL (reference sequence). The CDR3 region is CASSQPTSGRSYEQYF. The CDR3 DNA is TGTGCCAGCAGCCAACCAACTAGCGGGAGGAGCTACGAGCAGTACTTC.

The chain joins TRBV11-3 to TRBJ1-2; no definite D call. The CDR3 consists of 14 residues. V was clipped by 3 bases and J by 1 base, with 9 bases between them. Germline V gene sequence: CDR1 SGHNT, CDR2 YENEEA. The CDR3 nucleotides read TGTGCCAGCAGCTTCTCCGGGGATAACTATGGCTACACCTTC. Its protein product is CASSFSGDNYGYTF.

This clone has a single count. The V gene is TRBV19, the J gene TRBJ2-3, with D unresolved. The CDR3 length is 11 residues. V lost 3 bases, J lost 4 bases, and 2 bases lay in between. The germline V gene encodes CDR1 LNHDA and CDR2 SQIVND (reference sequence). The CDR3 protein is CASSIADTQYF. CDR3 sequence (DNA): TGTGCCAGTAGTATCGCAGATACGCAGTATTTT.

About this clone: The same CDR3 arises from other DNA sequences in this sample as well. The rearrangement joins TRBV6-5 to TRBJ2-7, with TRBD2 identical over 7 bases. Unmatched junction bases numbered 6, after V lost 5 bases and J lost 2 bases. The V gene's germline CDR1 is MNHEY and CDR2 SVGAGI. The CDR3 extends over 14 amino acids. In DNA, the CDR3 is TGTGCCAGCAGTCCCCTCGGGGGGACCTACGAGCAGTACTTC. Its protein is CASSPLGGTYEQYF.

The rearrangement joins TRBV5-1 to TRBJ2-5, with D possibly being TRBD1 (6 bases). Germline lookup yields CDR1 SGHRS and CDR2 YFSETQ. Trimming took 0 bases from V and 5 from J, leaving 8 bases between them. The CDR3 loop spans 13 amino acids. CDR3 protein: CASSLEDRETQYF. CDR3 sequence (DNA): TGCGCCAGCAGCTTGGAAGACAGGGAGACCCAGTACTTC.

This clone showed up just once. The chain recombines TRBV27 with TRBJ1-4; D is perhaps TRBD1 (5 bases). The CDR3 is 16 amino acids. Trimming pared 4 bases from V and 7 bases from J, leaving 19 bases between. CDR1 and CDR2 (germline): MNHEY, SMNVEV (reference sequence). Written as DNA, the CDR3 is TGTGCCAGCAGTTCTGCCGGGACTCGGGCGGGTGAAAAACTGTTTTTT. This gives the protein CASSSAGTRAGEKLFF. The full variable domain, in which reference TRBV27 and TRBJ1-4 provide the parts outside the CDR3, is EAQVTQNPRYLITVTGKKLTVTCSQNMNHEYMSWYRQDPGLGLRQIYYSMNVEVTDKGDVPEGYKVSRKEKRNFPLILESPSPNQTSLYFCASSSAGTRAGEKLFFGSGTQLSVL.

This clone was observed a single time. The chain is built from TRBV2 and TRBJ2-3; a possible D gene is TRBD2 (6 bases). Trimming pared 11 bases from V and 6 bases from J, leaving 12 bases between. Germline values: CDR1 SNHLY, CDR2 FYNNEI. The CDR3 is 11 residues long. CDR3 region: CAGRLGDTQYF. Here the CDR3 DNA reads TGTGCCGGGAGGCTAGGGGATACGCAGTATTTT. Combining the CDR3 with reference TRBV2 and TRBJ2-3 gives the whole variable domain EPEVTQTPSHQVTQMGQEVILRCVPISNHLYFYWYRQILGQKVEFLVSFYNNEISEKSEIFDDQFSVERPDGSNFTLKIRSTKLEDSAMYFCAGRLGDTQYFGPGTRLTVL.

The chain recombines TRBV28 with TRBJ2-7; 7 nucleotides line up with TRBD1. V was pared by 5 bases and J by 2 bases, with 12 bases of the junction left unmatched. The germline V gene has CDR1 MDHEN and CDR2 SYDVKM. The CDR3 is 16 residues long. This chain's CDR3 is CASSNIRQGTAYEQYF. The DNA of the CDR3 is TGTGCCAGCAGTAATATACGACAGGGCACCGCCTACGAGCAGTACTTC.

This clone occurred once. This rearrangement joins TRBV12-5 to TRBJ2-5; TRBD1 matches 11 bases. Germline loops: CDR1 LGHNT, CDR2 FRNRAP. The CDR3 is 15 amino acids. The ends lost 7 bases at V and 5 bases at J; junction bases unmatched: 9. The DNA for the CDR3 is TGTGCTAGTGCCGTCTCGGACAGGGGGCCGGAGACCCAGTACTTC. This gives the protein CASAVSDRGPETQYF.

V is TRBV19 and J is TRBJ2-1; 11 nucleotides line up with TRBD2. CDR3 length: 18 residues. Germline V gives CDR1 LNHDA, CDR2 SQIVND (reference sequence). The J segment lost 1 base and the V segment lost 1 base, leaving 6 bases of the junction unmatched. CDR3 amino acids: CASSIGLAGGGSYNEQFF. The CDR3 DNA reads TGTGCCAGTAGTATAGGTCTAGCGGGGGGAGGGTCCTACAATGAGCAGTTCTTC.

The gene calls are TRBV4-1 and TRBJ2-3; TRBD2 matches at 10 bases. Germline values: CDR1 MGHRA, CDR2 YSYEKL. The CDR3 consists of 15 residues. V was pared by 1 base and J by 13 bases, with 11 bases of the junction left unmatched. The CDR3: CASSQGLAGGRIEYF. CDR3 DNA: TGCGCCAGCAGCCAAGGTTTAGCGGGGGGTAGGATAGAGTATTTT.

The chain has TRBV19 and TRBJ2-7; perhaps TRBD1 as D (6 bases). V was cut by 4 bases and J by 4 bases, with 20 bases left in between. The CDR3 length is 16 residues. Germline V gene sequence: CDR1 LNHDA, CDR2 SQIVND (reference sequence). The CDR3 sequence: CASSKPSGTSGYEQYF. In DNA form, the CDR3 reads TGTGCCAGTAGTAAACCTTCCGGGACAAGTGGATACGAGCAGTACTTC.

This chain joins TRBV30 and TRBJ1-2; TRBD1 agrees at 8 bases. V was pared by 3 bases and J by 7 bases, with 10 bases of the junction left unmatched. Germline CDR1 and CDR2: GTSNPN and SVGIG (reference sequence). The CDR3 is 14 residues long. The CDR3 sequence: CAWRTQGAPLGYTF. The CDR3 nucleotides read TGTGCCTGGAGAACCCAGGGGGCGCCCCTTGGCTACACCTTC.

The chain links TRBV3-1 (or the pseudogene TRBV3-2) to TRBJ2-3; D unresolved. The length of the CDR3 is 14 residues. V lost 0 bases, J lost 3 bases, and 7 bases lay in between. The germline CDR1 and CDR2 sequences are LGHDT and YNNKEL (reference sequence). This CDR3 is CASSQDWRTDTQYF. CDR3 in DNA: TGTGCCAGCAGCCAAGATTGGAGAACAGATACGCAGTATTTT.

This clone has only one observation. V is TRBV19 and J is TRBJ1-2; D is uncertain. Trimming pared 7 bases from V and 6 bases from J, leaving 15 bases between. CDR3 length: 13 residues. Germline V lookup: CDR1 LNHDA, CDR2 SQIVND (reference sequence). CDR3 DNA: TGTGCCAGTAACCAAGTGGGCCCCAATGGCTACACCTTC. As protein: CASNQVGPNGYTF.